This entry concerns a single T cell receptor (beta chain). Via 5' RACE with UMI labels, TRB cDNA libraries were prepared. TCRdb derives one entry per CDR3 protein from the 5' RACE reads, leaving out DNA. This sample carries more than 45,000 distinct CDR3 sequences, with 0.42% going to the ten biggest clones. This sample was taken from a study of CXCR3-negative and CXCR3-positive naive CD8 T cells. The germline V gene has CDR1 MDHEN and CDR2 SYDVKM. There are 14 residues in the CDR3. The sequenced sample consisted of naive CXCR3- CD8+ T cells from blood. The subset denotes: CD45RO-CCR7+CD27+CD95- naive CD8+ T cells lacking CXCR3 (TNR3-). The chain recombines TRBV28 with TRBJ1-2; absent DNA, TCRdb's TRBD1 call cannot be checked. The receptor comes from a human donor in good health. Some clones in this sample may be carry-over from other donors' samples. This CDR3 is CASRWGAGNYGYTF.